A single sample is the source of the 18 T cell receptor beta chains below, sequenced in a study of PD-L1 blockade in urothelial cancer. Profiled with immunoSEQ multiplex PCR; TCRdb holds only in-frame clones, not every one. The table includes 45,000 to 55,000 clones, more than 65% detected once. The time point: pretreatment peripheral blood. The sample here was PBMCs, taken around atezolizumab (anti-PD-L1) treatment. The receptors here all came from a man aged 70 or older with urothelial cancer.

The chain couples TRBV2 to TRBJ1-2; TRBD1 matches 9 bases. The V and J ends lost 6 bases and 5 bases, in that order; junction bases with no gene match: 4. Germline-derived CDR1 and CDR2 are SNHLY and FYNNEI. The CDR3 has 13 residues. CDR3 nucleotide sequence: TGTGCCAGCAGGGGGACAGGGAATTATGGCTACACCTTC. This encodes CASRGTGNYGYTF.

With respect to this clone: One end of the junction is discordant with germline, which a read error may explain. The V and J genes are TRBV7-7 and TRBJ2-5, with a weak D call TRBD2 (5 bases). This CDR3 has 14 amino acids. The germline gives CDR1 SSHAT, CDR2 FNYEAQ (reference sequence). The CDR3 loop is CASSLAPSLETQYF. As DNA, the CDR3 is TGTGCTAGCAGCTTAGCGCCAAGCTTAGAGACCCAGTACTTC.

This chain connects TRBV5-6 to TRBJ2-7; D might be TRBD1 (6 bases). Looked up from germline, CDR1 is SGHDT and CDR2 is YYEEEE. The CDR3 length is 15 residues. V was trimmed by 5 bases and J by 7 bases, leaving 22 bases between them. The CDR3 is CASSIAVTGLLEQYF. The CDR3, as DNA: TGTGCCAGCAGTATCGCCGTGACAGGTCTCCTTGAGCAGTACTTC.

In regard to this clone: Other nucleotide sequences from this sample produce the same CDR3. The V call is TRBV18, the J call TRBJ1-2; D gene uncertain. Germline loops: CDR1 KGHSH, CDR2 LQKENI. The CDR3 consists of 13 residues. V lost 3 bases, J lost 2 bases, and 7 bases lay in between. The CDR3 DNA is TGTGCCAGCTCACCTACGGGGAACTATGGCTACACCTTC. Protein product: CASSPTGNYGYTF.

The chain joins TRBV2 to TRBJ1-2, with 7 bases identical to TRBD1. V was clipped by 2 bases and J by 4 bases; unmatched bases: 10. The CDR3 totals 16 residues. Germline V gives CDR1 SNHLY, CDR2 FYNNEI. Written as DNA, the CDR3 is TGTGCCAGCAGTGAAACCCGGGACAGTTTCGGCTATGGCTACACCTTC. Translated, it gives CASSETRDSFGYGYTF.

The chain joins TRBV27 to TRBJ2-7, with D hard to call. The CDR3 is 15 residues long. Germline V CDR1 and CDR2: MNHEY, SMNVEV (reference sequence). V lost 5 bases, J lost 2 bases, and 16 bases lay in between. CDR3 in DNA: TGTGCCAGCAGTCTGTATCCCCCAACTGCCTACGAGCAGTACTTC. It is translated as CASSLYPPTAYEQYF.

The rearrangement uses TRBV6-5 and TRBJ2-5; 11 nucleotides match TRBD2. Germline V gene sequence: CDR1 MNHEY, CDR2 SVGAGI. CDR3 length equals 14 residues. The V segment lost 6 bases and the J segment 3 bases; nucleotides outside the gene matches: 3. The CDR3 DNA reads as TGTGCCAGCAGCTTGGGACTAGCGGAAGAGACCCAGTACTTC. Its protein product is CASSLGLAEETQYF.

This chain links TRBV4-2 with TRBJ2-1, with 9 nucleotides matching TRBD2. This CDR3 has 15 amino acids. V lost 1 base and J lost 5; bases outside the gene matches: 3. Looked up from germline, CDR1 is LGHNA and CDR2 is YNFKEQ. This chain's CDR3 is CASSQVLAGNNEQFF. CDR3 nucleotides: TGTGCCAGCAGCCAAGTACTAGCGGGTAACAATGAGCAGTTCTTC.

This clone occurred a few times. The J gene is TRBJ2-6, the V gene TRBV6-1, with D possibly matching TRBD1 (6 bases). CDR1 MNHNS and CDR2 SASEGT come from the germline V gene. V was shortened by 4 bases and J by 1 base, with 14 bases between the two germline ends. The CDR3 runs to 17 residues. The CDR3 DNA reads as TGTGCCAGCAGTGCTATTACAGGGTTGTCTGGGGCCAACGTCCTGACTTTC. It yields the protein CASSAITGLSGANVLTF.

This clone is a singleton in its sample. This rearrangement joins TRBV5-1 to TRBJ2-1; tentatively, D is TRBD1 (7 bases). CDR1 is SGHRS and CDR2 is YFSETQ in the germline V gene. The CDR3 totals 15 residues. V lost 1 base to trimming and J lost 5 bases, with 13 bases between them. Here the CDR3 reads CASSLSRGRNNEQFF. CDR3 DNA: TGCGCCAGCAGCTTGAGCAGGGGGAGGAACAATGAGCAGTTCTTC.

The chain joins TRBV6-1 to TRBJ1-1; D remains ambiguous. This CDR3 is built from 11 residues. V was trimmed by 7 bases and J by 11 bases, leaving 14 bases between them. In germline, CDR1 is MNHNS, CDR2 SASEGT. CDR3 nucleotides: TGTGCCAGCACCGAACGGTCGGAGGCTTTCTTT. Protein: CASTERSEAFF.

The chain uses TRBV19 and TRBJ2-1; maybe TRBD2 (6 bases). Trimming took off 3 bases at V and 7 bases at J, with 22 bases between the two ends. The CDR3 runs to 17 residues. The germline gives CDR1 LNHDA, CDR2 SQIVND (reference sequence). CDR3 DNA sequence: TGTGCCAGTAGTATCCGGCAGCACGGGGCCGGAGGGAATGAGCAGTTCTTC. Amino acid sequence: CASSIRQHGAGGNEQFF.

This chain uses TRBV6-1 with TRBJ2-7; D is unclear. The CDR3 length is 13 residues. Trimming took off 4 bases at V and 2 bases at J, with 9 bases between the two ends. Germline lookup yields CDR1 MNHNS and CDR2 SASEGT. This chain's CDR3 is CASSAGGTYEQYF. The CDR3 DNA follows: TGTGCCAGCAGTGCTGGCGGAACCTACGAGCAGTACTTC.

This chain joins TRBV6-1 and TRBJ2-7; 9 bases line up with TRBD1. V shed 3 bases, J shed 4 bases, and the junction held 7 bases outside the gene matches. There are 15 residues in the CDR3. CDR1 is MNHNS, CDR2 SASEGT, per germline. CDR3 nucleotide sequence: TGTGCCAGCAGTGATGAGGGACAGGGTTCATACGAGCAGTACTTC. Protein product: CASSDEGQGSYEQYF.

This clone was seen a single time. This chain uses TRBV15 with TRBJ2-7, with 9 bases fitting TRBD1. Losses at the gene ends were 6 bases for V and 4 bases for J; bases not matched to a gene: 7. The CDR3 has 14 residues. From germline, CDR1 is LNHNV and CDR2 YYDKDF (reference sequence). CDR3 nucleotide sequence: TGTGCCACCAGTCCCACGACAGGGGGTTACGAGCAGTACTTC. It codes for CATSPTTGGYEQYF.

This CDR3 reads CASSLTGADTDTQYF. The CDR3, as DNA: TGTGCCAGCAGCTTAACTGGGGCGGACACAGATACGCAGTATTTT. The rearrangement uses TRBV7-3 and TRBJ2-3; maybe TRBD1 (5 bases). CDR1 SGHTA and CDR2 FQGTGA come from the germline V gene. V lost 0 bases and J 2 bases, leaving 9 bases between the germline ends. The CDR3 contains 15 residues.

The chain uses TRBV27 and TRBJ1-5; a weak D match, TRBD1 (5 bases). CDR3 size: 14 residues. Germline lookup yields CDR1 MNHEY and CDR2 SMNVEV (reference sequence). Trimming shortened V by 0 bases and J by 7 bases, and 10 bases separated the two germline ends. As DNA, the CDR3 is TGTGCCAGCAGTTTATCGGGGACTAAGCAGCCCCAGCATTTT. It translates to CASSLSGTKQPQHF.

This clone turned up a few times. The chain combines TRBV5-6 with TRBJ2-2; TRBD1 is a possible D gene (6 bases). This CDR3 comprises 16 residues. V lost 4 bases and J lost 7, with 20 bases in between. The germline CDR1 and CDR2 sequences are SGHDT and YYEEEE. The DNA of the CDR3 is TGTGCCAGCAGCGCCCCCAGGGGAAATAGGGGCGGGGAGCTGTTTTTT. It translates to CASSAPRGNRGGELFF.